The 8 T cell receptor beta chains given below trace back to one sample, sequenced in a study of T cell responses to AZD1222 COVID-19 vaccine. Assay used: immunoSEQ multiplex PCR; TCRdb lists only in-frame clones, some missing. Among about 270,000 clones listed, 90% to 95% were seen once. Sequencing was performed on peripheral blood, taken 28 days after the second AZD1222 dose. The receptors shown here come from an adult who received the AZD1222 COVID-19 vaccine.

The V call is TRBV5-6, the J call TRBJ1-1, with D unresolved. This CDR3 has 15 amino acids. Deletions cut 0 bases from V and 0 bases from J, with 9 bases between. Germline V lookup: CDR1 SGHDT, CDR2 YYEEEE. Written as DNA, the CDR3 is TGTGCCAGCAGCTTGGGGTGGGCCTTGAACACTGAAGCTTTCTTT. Translated: CASSLGWALNTEAFF. Together with reference TRBV5-6 and TRBJ1-1, the CDR3 gives the full variable domain: DAGVTQSPTHLIKTRGQQVTLRCSPKSGHDTVSWYQQALGQGPQFIFQYYEEEERQRGNFPDRFSGHQFPNYSSELNVNALLLGDSALYLCASSLGWALNTEAFFGQGTRLTVV.

Comments on this clone: Other DNA sequences of this sample code for an identical CDR3. The chain uses TRBV12-3 or TRBV12-4 and TRBJ2-1, with D unclear. V was cut by 7 bases and J by 0 bases, with 4 bases left in between. The CDR3 loop spans 12 amino acids. CDR3 amino acids: CASTSSYNEQFF. CDR3 coding DNA: TGTGCCAGCACGAGCTCCTACAATGAGCAGTTCTTC.

This sequence joins TRBV18 and TRBJ2-5; TRBD1 aligns across 7 bases. Trimming removed 1 base from V and 1 base from J; junction bases left unmatched: 6. Germline loops: CDR1 KGHSH, CDR2 LQKENI. This CDR3 spans 16 amino acids. The CDR3 sequence is CASSPLRGRPQETQYF. The CDR3 DNA sequence: TGTGCCAGCTCACCACTGAGGGGGCGACCCCAAGAGACCCAGTACTTC.

The rearrangement links TRBV4-1 to TRBJ2-1, with D possibly TRBD1 on 6 matching bases. CDR3 length: 15 residues. V gave up 4 bases and J gave up 2 bases, with 12 bases separating them. Germline-derived CDR1 and CDR2 are MGHRA and YSYEKL. CDR3 sequence: CASSPSRGPYNEQFF. The CDR3 DNA reads as TGCGCCAGCAGCCCCAGCAGGGGCCCCTACAATGAGCAGTTCTTC.

V and J are TRBV18 and TRBJ2-4; 10 positions match TRBD1. The trim removed 4 bases at V and 7 bases at J, leaving 4 bases unmatched. The CDR3 loop spans 14 amino acids. CDR1 is KGHSH, CDR2 LQKENI, per germline. The CDR3 loop reads CASSRGGQGNIQYF. DNA of the CDR3: TGTGCCAGCTCACGCGGGGGACAGGGGAACATTCAGTACTTC.

The J gene is TRBJ1-2, the V gene TRBV7-6; TRBD1 agrees at 10 bases. CDR1 and CDR2 (germline): SGHVS, FNYEAQ. The junction had 3 bases not matched to a gene; V was cut back by 5 bases and J by 3 bases. CDR3 size: 14 residues. The CDR3 DNA follows: TGTGCCAGCAGCCCCGGGACAGGGGACTATGGCTACACCTTC. It encodes CASSPGTGDYGYTF. Complete variable domain (other parts from reference TRBV7-6 and TRBJ1-2): GAGVSQSPRYKVTKRGQDVALRCDPISGHVSLYWYRQALGQGPEFLTYFNYEAQQDKSGLPNDRFSAERPEGSISTLTIQRTEQRDSAMYRCASSPGTGDYGYTFGSGTRLTVV.

This clone was seen a single time. Here the CDR3 DNA reads TGTGCCAGTAGTATTGGGGGGGCGCGGCAGCCCCAGCATTTT. This gives the protein CASSIGGARQPQHF. This chain uses TRBV19 with TRBJ1-5; TRBD1 might be the D (6 bases). The V and J ends lost 3 bases and 7 bases respectively, with 13 bases between them. From germline, CDR1 is LNHDA and CDR2 SQIVND (reference sequence). There are 14 residues in the CDR3. Using reference TRBV19 and TRBJ1-5 for the parts outside the CDR3, the full variable domain is DGGITQSPKYLFRKEGQNVTLSCEQNLNHDAMYWYRQDPGQGLRLIYYSQIVNDFQKGDIAEGYSVSREKKESFPLTVTSAQKNPTAFYLCASSIGGARQPQHFGDGTRLSIL.

V and J are TRBV6-5 and TRBJ2-5; D unresolved. CDR3 length: 12 residues. The germline V gene has CDR1 MNHEY and CDR2 SVGAGI. V was cut by 2 bases and J by 5 bases, with 6 bases left in between. The CDR3 region has the DNA TGTGCCAGCAGTTACGAGCTTGAGACCCAGTACTTC. Encoded protein: CASSYELETQYF.